This TCR beta chain originates from a study of blood T cell repertoires in COVID-19. On the study more broadly: Samples of COVID-19 (acute and convalescent) were obtained from the United States, Italy and Spain.

Clones were read by immunoSEQ multiplex PCR, and TCRdb kept only the in-frame ones, dropping some. Of about 200,000 clones in the sample, 82% are singletons; the top ten hold 7.8%. Trimming took 0 bases from V and 4 from J, leaving 13 bases between them. This CDR3 contains 16 residues. Germline V gene lookup returns CDR1 MRHNA and CDR2 SNTAGT. There are a few counts of this clone. The chain has TRBV6-4 and TRBJ2-1, with D tentatively TRBD2 (7 bases). The TCR sequence derives from a woman in her fifties or sixties with COVID-19, enrolled during active disease. The sample taken for sequencing was peripheral blood. In nucleotides, the CDR3 is TGTGCCAGCAGTGACTCTAGCAGGGGAGGGTACAATGAGCAGTTCTTC. As protein: CASSDSSRGGYNEQFF.